This record looks at one T cell receptor beta chain sequence and its context. Assay: immunoSEQ multiplex PCR; the TCRdb copy retains only in-frame clones and omits some. This table has about 680,000 clones, around 90% appearing once. Noted treatment: around 19 received Ad26.COV2.S at low or high dose, single or two shots; about 5 received placebo; per-sample allocation not given. Following the first vaccine or placebo injection, samples were taken on day 63. Immunization relied on an Ad26 vector, which expressed Wuhan-strain SARS-CoV-2 spike. The sample belongs to a study of Ad26.COV2.S vaccination and SARS-CoV-2 variants. Study details: Within the COV1001 Ad26.COV2.S trial arm, the donor was enrolled.

The germline V gene has CDR1 MNHNS and CDR2 SASEGT. CDR3 length: 18 residues. The germline V and J ends were trimmed by 1 base and 0 bases, with 16 bases remaining between them. The clonotype comes from a person between 18 and 59 years old who received the Ad26.COV2.S COVID-19 vaccine or a placebo. The chain is built from TRBV6-1 and TRBJ2-4; perhaps TRBD2 as D (5 bases). The specimen comprised peripheral blood, sampled in a trial of Ad26.COV2.S vaccine versus placebo. The CDR3 DNA reads TGTGCCAGCAGTGAAGATGCGGGTATGGGCCTAGCCAAAAACATTCAGTACTTC. Translated: CASSEDAGMGLAKNIQYF.